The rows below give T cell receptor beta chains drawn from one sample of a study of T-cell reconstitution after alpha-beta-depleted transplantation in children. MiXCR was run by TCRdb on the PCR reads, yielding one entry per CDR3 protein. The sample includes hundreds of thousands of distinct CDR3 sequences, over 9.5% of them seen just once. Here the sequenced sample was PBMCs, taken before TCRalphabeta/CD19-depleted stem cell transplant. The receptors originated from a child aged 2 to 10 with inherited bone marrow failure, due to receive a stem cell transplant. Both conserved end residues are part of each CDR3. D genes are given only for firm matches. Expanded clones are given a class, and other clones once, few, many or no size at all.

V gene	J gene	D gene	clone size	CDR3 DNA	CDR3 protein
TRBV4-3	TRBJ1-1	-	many	TGCGCCAGCAGCCATCCCGAGGGGATCACTGAAGCTTTCTTT	CASSHPEGITEAFF
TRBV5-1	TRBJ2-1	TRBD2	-	TGCGCCAGCAGCTTCCCTAGCGGAGACTATAATGAGCAGTTCTTC	CASSFPSGDYNEQFF
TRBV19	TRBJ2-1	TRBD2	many	TGTGCCAGTAGTTTGGGACTAGCGGGATCAGCCTACAATGAGCAGTTCTTC	CASSLGLAGSAYNEQFF
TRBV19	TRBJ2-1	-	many	TGTGCCACCCTTCAGGGGGGCTACTACAATGAGCAGTTCTTC	CATLQGGYYNEQFF
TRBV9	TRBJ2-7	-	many	TGTGCCAGCAATCGGGGCAGCAGCTCCTACGAGCAGTACTTC	CASNRGSSSYEQYF
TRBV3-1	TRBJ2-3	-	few	TGTGCCAGCAGCCAAGGCACGAGCCTTAGCACAGATACGCAGTATTTT	CASSQGTSLSTDTQYF
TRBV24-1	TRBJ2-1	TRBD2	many	TGTGCCACCAGTGGGACCCAAGCGGGAGGACAGTACAATGAGCAGTTCTTC	CATSGTQAGGQYNEQFF
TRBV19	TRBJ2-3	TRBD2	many	TGTGCCAGTAAATGGGGTAGCGGGAGCACAGATACGCAGTATTTT	CASKWGSGSTDTQYF
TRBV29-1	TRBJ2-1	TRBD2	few	TGCAGCGTTGAAGTACTAGCGGGAGTCTACAATGAGCAGTTCTTC	CSVEVLAGVYNEQFF
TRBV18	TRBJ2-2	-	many	TGTGCCAGCTCACCGTTACAGAACACCGGGGAGCTGTTTTTT	CASSPLQNTGELFF
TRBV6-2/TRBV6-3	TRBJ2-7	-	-	TGTGCCAGCAGTTATGGGCTGTACTCCTACGAGCAGTACTTC	CASSYGLYSYEQYF
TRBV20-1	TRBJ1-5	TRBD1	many	TGCAGTGCCTTTAACTCGGACAGGTTCAATCAGCCCCAGCATTTT	CSAFNSDRFNQPQHF
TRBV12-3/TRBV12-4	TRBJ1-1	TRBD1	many	TGTGCCAGCAGTTTAAGACAGGGCTTCCCTGAAGCTTTCTTT	CASSLRQGFPEAFF
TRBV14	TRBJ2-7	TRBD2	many	TGTGCCAGCAGCCAATCGACTAGCGGGAGGCTGCAGTACTTC	CASSQSTSGRLQYF
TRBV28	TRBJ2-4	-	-	TGTGCCAGCACCACCGGGAGATCCAAAAACATTCAGTACTTC	CASTTGRSKNIQYF
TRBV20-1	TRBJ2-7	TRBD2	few	TGCAGTGCTAGAGGGGAGGGCCTTTTCTACGAGCAGTACTTC	CSARGEGLFYEQYF
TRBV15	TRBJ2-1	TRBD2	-	TGTGCCACCAGCAGGGGACTAGCGGGAAGGTACAATGAGCAGTTCTTC	CATSRGLAGRYNEQFF
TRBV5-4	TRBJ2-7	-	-	TGTGCCAGCACCCGATCACCGGGACGGGACCCCTACGAGCAGTACTTC	CASTRSPGRDPYEQYF
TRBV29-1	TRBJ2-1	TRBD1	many	TGCAGCGGAAAGAGGGACAGAGACAATGAGCAGTTCTTC	CSGKRDRDNEQFF
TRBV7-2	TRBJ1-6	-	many	TGTGCCAGCAGCTTAGAGGGGGGGTCCCCCCTTCTCCACTTT	CASSLEGGSPLLHF
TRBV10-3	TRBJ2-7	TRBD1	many	TGTGCCACCGAACCGGGACAGGCCAGCTACGAGCAGTACTTC	CATEPGQASYEQYF
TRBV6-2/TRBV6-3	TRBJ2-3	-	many	TGTGCCAGCAGTTCTGTCGGGGCAGATACGCAGTATTTT	CASSSVGADTQYF
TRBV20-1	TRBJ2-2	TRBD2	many	TGCAGTGCTAGCTCTAGCGGGAGAAGGAACGGGGAGCTGTTTTTT	CSASSSGRRNGELFF
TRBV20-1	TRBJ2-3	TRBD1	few	TGCAGTGCTAGAGCTGAACCGGGACAGGGCTTCACAGATACGCAGTATTTT	CSARAEPGQGFTDTQYF
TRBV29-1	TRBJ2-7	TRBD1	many	TGCAGCGCCGCGGACAGGGGGCCCTACGAGCAGTACTTC	CSAADRGPYEQYF
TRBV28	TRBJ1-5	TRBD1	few	TGTGCCAGCAGTTTGGGCCGACAGGGCTTGAGCAATCAGCCCCAGCATTTT	CASSLGRQGLSNQPQHF
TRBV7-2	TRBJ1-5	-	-	TGTGCCAGCAGCGTCCTAGGGGGGAGCAATCAGCCCCAGCATTTT	CASSVLGGSNQPQHF
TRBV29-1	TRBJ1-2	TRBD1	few	TGCAGCGTTGGGACAGGCTGGATCAATGGCTACACCTTC	CSVGTGWINGYTF
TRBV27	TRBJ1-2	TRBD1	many	TGTGCCAGCAGTTTATCGACAGGGGGCCGGAACTATGGCTACACCTTC	CASSLSTGGRNYGYTF
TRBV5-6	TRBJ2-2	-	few	TGTGCCAGCAGCGGCTTATCGGCGCTCGGGGAGCTGTTTTTT	CASSGLSALGELFF
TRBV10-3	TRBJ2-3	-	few	TGTGCGGGGCACTTAAGAAACACAGATACGCAGTATTTT	CAGHLRNTDTQYF
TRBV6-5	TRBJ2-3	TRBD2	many	TGTGCCAGCAGTTACTCGCGGGGGGCAGGCACAGATACGCAGTATTTT	CASSYSRGAGTDTQYF
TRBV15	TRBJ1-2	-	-	TGTGCCACCAGTCCGTGGCGGTGGGAGAACTATGGCTACACCTTC	CATSPWRWENYGYTF
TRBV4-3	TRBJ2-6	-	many	TGCGCCAGCAGCCAAGATGGCCCCGGCAGGGGTCTCTCTGGGGCCAACGTCCTGACTTTC	CASSQDGPGRGLSGANVLTF
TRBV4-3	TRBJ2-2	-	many	TGCGCCAGCTCCCAGGTGCGCACCGGGGAGCTGTTTTTT	CASSQVRTGELFF
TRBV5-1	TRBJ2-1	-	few	TGCGCCAGCAGCGGAGGGTGGGAATACAATGAGCAGTTCTTC	CASSGGWEYNEQFF
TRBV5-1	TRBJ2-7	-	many	TGCGCCAGCAGCTTGGAGGGGTCCCTCGTGCAGTACTTC	CASSLEGSLVQYF
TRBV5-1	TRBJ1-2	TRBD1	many	TGCGCCAGCAGCCCCGGACAGGGGGCACACTATGGCTACACCTTC	CASSPGQGAHYGYTF
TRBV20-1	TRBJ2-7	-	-	TGCAGTGCTAGAGGGTCCGGGGGGCTAGTTCCCTACGAGCAGTACTTC	CSARGSGGLVPYEQYF
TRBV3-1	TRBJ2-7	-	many	TGTGCCAGCAGCCAAGATTTCTACAGAAGCTCCTACGAGCAGTACTTC	CASSQDFYRSSYEQYF
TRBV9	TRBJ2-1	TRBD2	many	TGTGCCAGCAGCGTATATGGGACTAGCGGGATTACGAATGAGCAGTTCTTC	CASSVYGTSGITNEQFF
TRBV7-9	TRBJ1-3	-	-	TGTGCCAGCAGCCAGACTCCCAGCTCTGGAAACACCATATATTTT	CASSQTPSSGNTIYF
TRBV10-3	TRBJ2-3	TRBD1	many	TGTGCCATCAGTGAGTCCGGCGGGGGACAGGGGGCAACAGATACGCAGTATTTT	CAISESGGGQGATDTQYF
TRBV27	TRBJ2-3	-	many	TGTGCCAGTAGCAACATCGCGGGGCTCACAGATACGCAGTATTTT	CASSNIAGLTDTQYF
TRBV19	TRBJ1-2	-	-	TGTGCCAGTAGACCAGGACCGACTAGATCGAACTATGGCTACACCTTC	CASRPGPTRSNYGYTF
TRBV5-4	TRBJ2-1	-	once	TGTGCCAGCAGCCCCGGACACCCGAGCTCCTACAATGAGCAGTTCTTC	CASSPGHPSSYNEQFF
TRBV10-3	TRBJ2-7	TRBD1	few	TGTGCCATCAGGGGACAGGGGGTCTACGAGCAGTACTTC	CAIRGQGVYEQYF
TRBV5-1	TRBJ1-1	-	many	TGCGCCAGCAGCTTGGCGGGGGCTTCCACTGAAGCTTTCTTT	CASSLAGASTEAFF
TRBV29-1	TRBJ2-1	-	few	TGCAGCGTAGGGACGCTTAGGGAAGAGCAGTTCTTC	CSVGTLREEQFF
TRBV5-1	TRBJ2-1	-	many	TGCGCCAGCAGCTTACAAGCGGGCCTATCCTACAATGAGCAGTTCTTC	CASSLQAGLSYNEQFF
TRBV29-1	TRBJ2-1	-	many	TGCAGCGTTGATGGTAGACCCAGGGGCTCCTACAATGAGCAGTTCTTC	CSVDGRPRGSYNEQFF
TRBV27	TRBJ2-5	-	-	TGTGCCAGCAGAGCAGGGGGAGGAGAGACCCAGTACTTC	CASRAGGGETQYF
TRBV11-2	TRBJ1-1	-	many	TGTGCCAGCAGCTTAGAGGGAGGGGACCTATACACTGAAGCTTTCTTT	CASSLEGGDLYTEAFF
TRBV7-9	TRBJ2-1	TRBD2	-	TGTGCCAGCAGCGTCCAAGCGGGAGCTTTTGAGCAGTTCTTC	CASSVQAGAFEQFF
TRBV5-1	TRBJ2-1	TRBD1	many	TGCGCCAGCAGCCGGGACAGCCCTAATGAGCAGTTCTTC	CASSRDSPNEQFF
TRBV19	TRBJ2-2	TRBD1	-	TGTGCCAGTAGCCACTCAAGCCAGGGGGCCATTATTACCGGGGAGCTGTTTTTT	CASSHSSQGAIITGELFF
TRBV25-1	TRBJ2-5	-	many	TGTGCCAGCAGTATGGGGGCAGAGACCCAGTACTTC	CASSMGAETQYF
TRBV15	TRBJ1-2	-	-	TGTGCCACCAGCAGAATTTGGCCCTTTCCGAATGGCTACACCTTC	CATSRIWPFPNGYTF
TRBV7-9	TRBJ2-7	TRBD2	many	TGTGCCAGCAGCTTACCAGCGGGAGGGAACGAGCAGTACTTC	CASSLPAGGNEQYF